The rows below give T cell receptor beta chains drawn from one sample of a study of vaccination effects on CD4 cells after COVID-19. Their cognate antigens are unknown. Sequencing was performed with immunoSEQ multiplex PCR; in TCRdb, only in-frame clones are kept and a portion is missing. This sample has tens of thousands of clones, with less than 75% found just once. The source was CD4+ T cells from PBMCs cultured with HCoV-NL63 spike peptides, collected after COVID-19 vaccination. These receptors were collected from a human donor who received a COVID-19 vaccine. The CDR3 runs from the conserved cysteine through the conserved F or W. Fields, in order: CDR3 protein, CDR3 DNA, V gene, D gene, J gene, clone size. The D gene is left open where the match is weak. Some rows have no size entry. The others give once, few or many, or a class for an expanded clone.

CDR3 protein: CASSLEAWRLAGNGLSYEQYF
CDR3 DNA: TGTGCCAGCAGCTTAGAGGCTTGGAGACTAGCGGGAAATGGGCTTTCCTACGAGCAGTACTTC
V gene: TRBV7-6
D gene: TRBD2
J gene: TRBJ2-7
clone size: few

CDR3 protein: CASSLDGHGNGYTF
CDR3 DNA: TGTGCCAGCAGCTTAGATGGCCACGGGAATGGCTACACCTTC
V gene: TRBV11-2
D gene: NA
J gene: TRBJ1-2
clone size: medium-sized

CDR3 protein: CASSFGQGKRYGYTF
CDR3 DNA: TGTGCCAGCAGCTTCGGACAGGGTAAACGCTATGGCTACACCTTC
V gene: TRBV7-9
D gene: TRBD1
J gene: TRBJ1-2
clone size: NA

CDR3 protein: CASSETSGRADEQFF
CDR3 DNA: TGTGCCAGCAGTGAGACTAGCGGGAGGGCGGATGAGCAGTTCTTC
V gene: TRBV2
D gene: TRBD2
J gene: TRBJ2-1
clone size: NA

CDR3 protein: CASSKADRLGNTIYF
CDR3 DNA: TGTGCCAGCAGCAAAGCGGACAGGCTTGGAAACACCATATATTTT
V gene: TRBV21-1
D gene: NA
J gene: TRBJ1-3
clone size: NA

CDR3 protein: CASSPRQVSSGELFF
CDR3 DNA: TGTGCCAGCTCACCAAGACAGGTTTCCAGCGGGGAGCTGTTTTTT
V gene: TRBV18
D gene: NA
J gene: TRBJ2-2
clone size: NA

CDR3 protein: CASSLTAANTGELFF
CDR3 DNA: TGCGCCAGCAGCTTGACAGCTGCGAACACCGGGGAGCTGTTTTTT
V gene: TRBV5-1
D gene: NA
J gene: TRBJ2-2
clone size: few

CDR3 protein: CASSLRQAGNTEAFF
CDR3 DNA: TGTGCCAGCAGCCTGCGACAAGCCGGGAACACTGAAGCTTTCTTT
V gene: TRBV7-9
D gene: NA
J gene: TRBJ1-1
clone size: few

CDR3 protein: CASSLVYDEQFF
CDR3 DNA: TGTGCCAGCAGCTTAGTGTACGATGAGCAGTTCTTC
V gene: TRBV7-9
D gene: NA
J gene: TRBJ2-1
clone size: few

CDR3 protein: CASSEAPYSTDTQYF
CDR3 DNA: TGTGCCAGCAGTGAAGCGCCTTACTCCACAGATACGCAGTATTTT
V gene: TRBV6-1
D gene: NA
J gene: TRBJ2-3
clone size: NA

CDR3 protein: CAVTLTNYGYTF
CDR3 DNA: TGTGCCGTTACACTGACTAACTATGGCTACACCTTC
V gene: TRBV30
D gene: NA
J gene: TRBJ1-2
clone size: NA

CDR3 protein: CSVASSASTDTQYF
CDR3 DNA: TGCAGCGTTGCCTCTAGCGCAAGCACAGATACGCAGTATTTT
V gene: TRBV29-1
D gene: NA
J gene: TRBJ2-3
clone size: NA

CDR3 protein: CASITGAQDTQYF
CDR3 DNA: TGTGCCAGCATTACCGGGGCCCAGGATACGCAGTATTTT
V gene: TRBV7-9
D gene: NA
J gene: TRBJ2-3
clone size: NA

CDR3 protein: CASSDVRDQETQYF
CDR3 DNA: TGTGCCAGCAGTGATGTTCGGGACCAAGAGACCCAGTACTTC
V gene: TRBV2
D gene: NA
J gene: TRBJ2-5
clone size: NA

CDR3 protein: CASSEYSGRVYEQYF
CDR3 DNA: TGTGCCAGCAGTGAATACAGCGGGAGGGTCTACGAGCAGTACTTC
V gene: TRBV25-1
D gene: TRBD2
J gene: TRBJ2-7
clone size: NA

CDR3 protein: CASSLGGTFYNEQFF
CDR3 DNA: TGTGCCAGCAGCTTAGGAGGGACCTTCTACAATGAGCAGTTCTTC
V gene: TRBV7-9
D gene: NA
J gene: TRBJ2-1
clone size: NA

CDR3 protein: CASSVDPGIKQYF
CDR3 DNA: TGTGCCAGCAGTGTTGATCCTGGAATTAAGCAGTACTTC
V gene: TRBV2
D gene: NA
J gene: TRBJ2-7
clone size: once

CDR3 protein: CASSDGNRGIDGYTF
CDR3 DNA: TGTGCCAGCAGTGACGGAAACAGGGGGATAGATGGCTACACCTTC
V gene: TRBV6-4
D gene: TRBD1
J gene: TRBJ1-2
clone size: NA

CDR3 protein: CASSRVAAGQETQYF
CDR3 DNA: TGTGCCAGCAGTAGGGTGGCGGCAGGCCAAGAGACCCAGTACTTC
V gene: TRBV7-6
D gene: NA
J gene: TRBJ2-5
clone size: NA

CDR3 protein: CAWSVGEMQYF
CDR3 DNA: TGTGCCTGGAGTGTCGGCGAAATGCAGTACTTC
V gene: TRBV30
D gene: NA
J gene: TRBJ2-7
clone size: NA

CDR3 protein: CASRTRTEGGYTF
CDR3 DNA: TGCGCCAGCCGTACGAGGACAGAAGGCGGCTACACCTTC
V gene: TRBV5-1
D gene: NA
J gene: TRBJ1-2
clone size: few

CDR3 protein: CASSRAGPGKYEQYF
CDR3 DNA: TGTGCCAGTAGTCGCGCTGGACCAGGAAAATACGAGCAGTACTTC
V gene: TRBV19
D gene: NA
J gene: TRBJ2-7
clone size: NA

CDR3 protein: CASSLEVAARSEQYF
CDR3 DNA: TGCGCCAGCAGCTTGGAAGTTGCCGCTAGGTCCGAGCAGTACTTC
V gene: TRBV5-1
D gene: NA
J gene: TRBJ2-7
clone size: few

CDR3 protein: CASSWSRLTEAFF
CDR3 DNA: TGTGCCAGCAGTTGGTCACGTCTGACTGAAGCTTTCTTT
V gene: TRBV27
D gene: NA
J gene: TRBJ1-1
clone size: NA

CDR3 protein: CASSSTGRSYGYTF
CDR3 DNA: TGTGCCAGCAGCTCAACAGGCCGGAGCTATGGCTACACCTTC
V gene: TRBV5-4
D gene: NA
J gene: TRBJ1-2
clone size: few

CDR3 protein: CASTPSRGSLRPQHF
CDR3 DNA: TGTGCCAGTACCCCTTCTCGGGGCAGCCTCCGGCCCCAGCATTTT
V gene: TRBV19
D gene: NA
J gene: TRBJ1-5
clone size: NA

CDR3 protein: CASSPTTVPDTQYF
CDR3 DNA: TGTGCCAGCTCACCAACGACGGTTCCGGATACGCAGTATTTT
V gene: TRBV18
D gene: NA
J gene: TRBJ2-3
clone size: once

CDR3 protein: CATSDRNLDEQFF
CDR3 DNA: TGTGCCACCAGTGATAGGAATCTCGATGAGCAGTTCTTC
V gene: TRBV24-1
D gene: NA
J gene: TRBJ2-1
clone size: few

CDR3 protein: CASSDPGGDYGYTF
CDR3 DNA: TGCGCCAGCAGCGACCCCGGGGGGGACTATGGCTACACCTTC
V gene: TRBV5-1
D gene: NA
J gene: TRBJ1-2
clone size: once

CDR3 protein: CASSLGTGPKGYTF
CDR3 DNA: TGTGCCAGCAGCCTCGGGACAGGGCCGAAGGGCTACACCTTC
V gene: TRBV3-1/TRBV3-2
D gene: TRBD1
J gene: TRBJ1-2
clone size: NA

CDR3 protein: CASSLNSGGAGEQYF
CDR3 DNA: TGTGCCAGCAGCTTGAATAGCGGGGGGGCAGGCGAGCAGTACTTC
V gene: TRBV5-4
D gene: TRBD2
J gene: TRBJ2-7
clone size: NA

CDR3 protein: CAINPASGTDGYTF
CDR3 DNA: TGTGCCATCAACCCAGCATCGGGTACGGATGGCTACACCTTC
V gene: TRBV10-3
D gene: NA
J gene: TRBJ1-2
clone size: NA

CDR3 protein: CASSETGSYGYTF
CDR3 DNA: TGTGCCAGCAGCGAGACAGGATCTTATGGCTACACCTTC
V gene: TRBV12-3/TRBV12-4
D gene: NA
J gene: TRBJ1-2
clone size: NA

CDR3 protein: CASSYTRSSYEQYF
CDR3 DNA: TGTGCCAGCAGCTACACACGGAGCTCCTACGAGCAGTACTTC
V gene: TRBV13
D gene: NA
J gene: TRBJ2-7
clone size: NA

CDR3 protein: CASNGLMNTEAFF
CDR3 DNA: TGTGCCAGTAATGGACTCATGAACACTGAAGCTTTCTTT
V gene: TRBV19
D gene: NA
J gene: TRBJ1-1
clone size: NA

CDR3 protein: CASSPGTSTDTQYF
CDR3 DNA: TGTGCCAGCAGCCCCGGGACTAGCACAGATACGCAGTATTTT
V gene: TRBV5-4
D gene: NA
J gene: TRBJ2-3
clone size: NA

CDR3 protein: CASRDTGFGQLFF
CDR3 DNA: TGTGCCAGCAGGGACACCGGCTTTGGACAACTGTTTTTT
V gene: TRBV6-5
D gene: NA
J gene: TRBJ1-4
clone size: NA

CDR3 protein: CASSPGAVGYGYTF
CDR3 DNA: TGTGCCAGTAGTCCTGGGGCAGTGGGCTATGGCTACACCTTC
V gene: TRBV19
D gene: NA
J gene: TRBJ1-2
clone size: NA

CDR3 protein: CASSYSGQGTYEQYF
CDR3 DNA: TGTGCCAGCAGTTACTCCGGACAGGGCACCTACGAGCAGTACTTC
V gene: TRBV6-5
D gene: TRBD1
J gene: TRBJ2-7
clone size: NA

CDR3 protein: CASRYAGTGINEQFF
CDR3 DNA: TGTGCCAGTAGATATGCCGGGACAGGGATTAATGAGCAGTTCTTC
V gene: TRBV19
D gene: TRBD1
J gene: TRBJ2-1
clone size: once